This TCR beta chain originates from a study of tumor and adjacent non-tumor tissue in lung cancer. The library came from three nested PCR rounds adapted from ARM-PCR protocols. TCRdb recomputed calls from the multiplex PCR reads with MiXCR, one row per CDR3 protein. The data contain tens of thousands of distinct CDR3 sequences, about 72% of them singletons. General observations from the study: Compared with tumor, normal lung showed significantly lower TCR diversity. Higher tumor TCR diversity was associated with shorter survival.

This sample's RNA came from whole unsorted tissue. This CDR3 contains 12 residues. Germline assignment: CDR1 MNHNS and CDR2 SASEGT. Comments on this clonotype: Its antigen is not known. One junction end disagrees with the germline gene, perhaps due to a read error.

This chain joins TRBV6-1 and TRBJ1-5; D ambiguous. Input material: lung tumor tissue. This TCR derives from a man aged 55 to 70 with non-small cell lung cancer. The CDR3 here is CDSNERYQPQHF. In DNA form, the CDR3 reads TGTGACAGCAACGAACGGTATCAGCCCCAGCATTTT.